This T cell receptor (beta chain) emerged from a study of identical twins (dated by TCRdb to about 2016). Regarding the complete study: To test whether fetal clonotypes persist, the study used deep sequencing on TCR alpha and beta repertoires from monozygotic twins, unrelated adults of various ages, and cord blood. To rule out contamination, replicate twin experiments were performed at different times with different library preparation protocols.

The CDR3 goes from the cysteine to the phenylalanine over 15 residues. The sequence is cut down to CDR3 DNA, 45 bases in frame from base 1. The germline V gene encodes CDR1 LNHNV and CDR2 YYDKDF (reference sequence). Every donor in the study was a healthy Caucasian. The receptor library was made with 5' RACE. Sequenced using an Illumina HiSeq 2000. A universal primer binding site was added through template switching, and the final cDNA carried a unique molecular identifier so that TCR cDNA molecules could be counted accurately. First-strand cDNA for TCR alpha and beta chains was synthesized from specific primers in the conserved constant-segment region. Each cDNA library was double barcoded, with a SMART-Mk sample barcode plus Illumina barcodes, to control for contamination. TruSeq adapter sequences and Illumina sample barcodes were added in two successive PCR steps. The TCR alpha and beta cDNA libraries were sequenced on the Illumina HiSeq platform using custom primers. The paper's data handling went like this. MiGEC processed the raw reads to extract unique molecular identifiers, while MiXCR was used to determine the CDR3 positions. For each individual, recombination models were inferred using an EM algorithm with the repgenHMM and IGoR tools. Shared clonotypes were analyzed with the tcR package in R, and sharing was normalized by the product of cloneset sizes. To study raw recombination free of thymic and clonal selection effects, out-of-frame nonproductive sequences were analyzed. TCRdb handled the public reads itself, with Q25 trimming in fastp and clone calling in MiXCR, and kept productive beta chains. When rows share a CDR3 protein, they turn into one entry using the most common DNA and genes. TCRdb, not the original authors, processed these V and J calls. For this sample there are some 1,600,000 distinct CDR3 sequences; under 35% appear just once. Over 0.25% of the sample is held by the ten biggest clonotypes.

The paper's findings and limits, for the study overall: The excess sharing between twins in beta out-of-frame sequences was weaker because fewer shared sequences reduced the signal-to-noise ratio. Zero-insertion analyses could be partly confounded by invariant T cells such as MAIT and iNKT, although diverse VJ usage argued against such confounding for most clonotypes. Out-of-frame TCR alpha sharing in monozygotic twins was systematically underestimated by recombination models, whereas sharing between unrelated individuals was in agreement with the recombination models. Abundant cord blood beta clonotypes had fewer insertions, young adult naive repertoires showed a similar but weaker trend, and memory repertoires showed no such trend. Compared with coincidental sharing between unrelated individuals, out-of-frame TCR alpha sequences shared between twins had an excess of sequences with low generation probability. Because the same donors could not be followed over many years, the conclusions relied on cross-sectional statistical analysis.

As for this clonotype: The antigen it binds to is not known. Base-call qualities are not available, and no considerably larger clone is one nucleotide away.

The material sequenced was cord blood. Recombination linked TRBV15 to TRBJ2-1, with TRBD2 identical over 8 junction bases. Gene TRBJ2-7 matches the end of the DNA better, so the J call may be wrong. The sequence came from a newborn girl in good health. The DNA sequence reads TGTGCCACCAGCACCAGCGGGAGCTCCTACAATGAGCAGTACTTC. It encodes CATSTSGSSYNEQYF.